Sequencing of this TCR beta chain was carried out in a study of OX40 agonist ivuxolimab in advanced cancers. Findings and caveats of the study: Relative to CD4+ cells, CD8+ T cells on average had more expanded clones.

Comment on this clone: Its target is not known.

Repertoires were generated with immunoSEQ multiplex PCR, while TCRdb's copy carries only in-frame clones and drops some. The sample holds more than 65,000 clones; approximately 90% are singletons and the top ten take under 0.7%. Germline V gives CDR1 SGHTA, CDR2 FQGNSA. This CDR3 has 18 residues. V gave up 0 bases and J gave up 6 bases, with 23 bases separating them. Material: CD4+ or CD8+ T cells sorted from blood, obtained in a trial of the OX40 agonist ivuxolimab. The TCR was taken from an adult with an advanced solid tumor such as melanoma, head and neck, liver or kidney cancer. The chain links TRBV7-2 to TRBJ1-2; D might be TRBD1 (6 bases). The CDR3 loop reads CASSLATGLQTGQNGYTF. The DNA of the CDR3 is TGTGCCAGCAGCTTAGCGACAGGACTTCAGACAGGTCAGAATGGCTACACCTTC. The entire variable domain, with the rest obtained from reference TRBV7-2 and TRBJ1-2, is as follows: GAGVSQSPSNKVTEKGKDVELRCDPISGHTALYWYRQSLGQGLEFLIYFQGNSAPDKSGLPSDRFSAERTGGSVSTLTIQRTQQEDSAVYLCASSLATGLQTGQNGYTFGSGTRLTVV.